These T cell receptor beta chains were read from a single sample in a study of blood T cell repertoires in COVID-19. Some clones are missing from TCRdb's copy, which holds only in-frame ones; the method was immunoSEQ multiplex PCR. The repertoire holds fewer than 100,000 clones, with roughly 86% as singletons. Sequenced material: peripheral blood. Receptors originate from a man between 45 and 60 years old with acute or convalescent COVID-19. Both conserved end residues are trimmed from each CDR3.

CDR3	V
ASRNHLTGLQDGYT	TRBV27
ASSLFSSYEQY	TRBV7-2
ASSSRDRLRSSYEQY	TRBV5-6
ASSPTGTSYNEQF	TRBV5-1
ASAQGALEKLF	TRBV11-2
ASSATSSGELF	TRBV10-1
ASSTQGNQPQH	TRBV19
ASSPKTSYEQY	TRBV11-3
ASSPDNRPRGDIQY	TRBV18
ASSVSGVSNQPQH	TRBV6-5
AWDGQGYPGNTIY	TRBV30
ASRLAGAGSNEQF	TRBV5-4
ASSKAIQGEAFTEAF	TRBV21-1